The next 15 T cell receptor beta chains were all read from a single sample in a study of identical twins. One entry per CDR3 protein results from TCRdb running MiXCR on the 5' RACE reads. The sample has 1,800,000 or so distinct CDR3 sequences, about 32% seen once. Sequencing was carried out using cord blood. These receptors originate from a newborn girl in good health.

This clonotype appeared a few times. The CDR3 spells CSARGASLSPDGYTF. CDR3 nucleotides: TGCAGTGCTAGGGGGGCCTCCCTCTCCCCGGATGGCTACACCTTC. The chain combines TRBV20-1 with TRBJ1-2; D is possibly TRBD1 (6 bases). Germline V gene data show CDR1 as DFQATT and CDR2 as SNEGSKA (reference sequence). This CDR3 has 15 residues. V was trimmed by 3 bases and J by 6 bases, leaving 20 bases between them.

A few counts support this clonotype. The J gene is TRBJ1-2, the V gene TRBV10-3; a weak D match, TRBD1 (5 bases). This CDR3 is 14 amino acids long. CDR1 and CDR2 (germline): ENHRY, SYGVKD. V gave up 4 bases and J gave up 0 bases, with 9 bases separating them. The CDR3 DNA follows: TGTGCCATCAGTGTCGCGGGACCTAACTATGGCTACACCTTC. This codes for CAISVAGPNYGYTF.

The rearrangement links TRBV6-2 or TRBV6-3 to TRBJ2-1; D call uncertain. Germline V gene sequence: CDR1 MNHEY, CDR2 SVGEGT. The CDR3 runs 15 residues. The ends were cut back, 8 bases at V and 6 bases at J, with 20 bases in the middle. The CDR3 DNA sequence: TGTGCCAGCTCCCGATGGCCCACAATGCGCAATGAGCAGTTCTTC. Its translation is CASSRWPTMRNEQFF.

This sequence joins TRBV18 and TRBJ2-1; unclear D gene. With 3 bases removed from V and 4 bases from J, the gap between germline ends came to 13 bases. The CDR3 is 15 amino acids. Looked up from germline, CDR1 is KGHSH and CDR2 is LQKENI. The CDR3 nucleotides are TGTGCCAGCTCACCTGACGGCCTGGGTTACAATGAGCAGTTCTTC. It yields the protein CASSPDGLGYNEQFF.

This rearrangement joins TRBV2 to TRBJ2-1; 10 bases are a match to TRBD2. The J call may not be correct, given that the DNA end is closer to TRBJ2-7. Germline lookup yields CDR1 SNHLY and CDR2 FYNNEI. The CDR3 contains 14 residues. As DNA, the CDR3 is TGTGCCAGCAAAAGCGGGAGGGCCTACAATGAGCAGTACTTC. Translating gives CASKSGRAYNEQYF.

The chain couples TRBV18 to TRBJ2-3; D remains unclear. Trimming shortened V by 0 bases and J by 6 bases, and 10 bases separated the two germline ends. This CDR3 has 14 amino acids. The germline V gene has CDR1 KGHSH and CDR2 LQKENI. As DNA, the CDR3 is TGTGCCAGCTCACCACCGAGCAGCAGGGATACGCAGTATTTT. Amino acid sequence: CASSPPSSRDTQYF.

The chain joins TRBV27 to TRBJ2-7, with 11 nucleotides matching TRBD2. The germline CDR1 and CDR2 sequences are MNHEY and SMNVEV (reference sequence). The CDR3 sequence is 16 residues long. The trim removed 5 bases at V and 0 bases at J, leaving 6 bases unmatched. The CDR3 DNA reads as TGTGCCAGCAGTCTTAGCGGGAGGGCCATCTCCTACGAGCAGTACTTC. Protein sequence: CASSLSGRAISYEQYF.

The chain carries TRBV28 and TRBJ2-1; TRBD2 aligns across 14 bases. In germline, CDR1 is MDHEN, CDR2 SYDVKM. The length of the CDR3 is 16 residues. The trim removed 7 bases at V and 3 bases at J, leaving 5 bases unmatched. The DNA of the CDR3 is TGTGCCAGCACCCGACTAGCGGGAGGGGTCTACAATGAGCAGTTCTTC. This sequence encodes CASTRLAGGVYNEQFF.

There are a few counts of this clonotype. This sequence joins TRBV7-8 and TRBJ1-2, with D hard to call. Per the germline V gene, CDR1 is SGHVS and CDR2 is FQNEAQ. This CDR3 comprises 14 residues. Trimming cost V 3 bases and J 9 bases, with 17 bases left between them. This CDR3 is CASSLRYSGRSYTF. CDR3 coding DNA: TGTGCCAGCAGCTTGAGATATTCGGGAAGGAGCTACACCTTC.

The chain links TRBV4-1 to TRBJ2-5; D unresolved. The CDR3 runs 15 residues. The ends were cut back, 5 bases at V and 1 base at J, with 14 bases in the middle. The germline V gene encodes CDR1 MGHRA and CDR2 YSYEKL. This CDR3 reads CASSARSWFQETQYF. The CDR3, as DNA: TGCGCCAGCAGCGCTCGCTCATGGTTCCAAGAGACCCAGTACTTC.

This clonotype was counted a few times. The V and J genes are TRBV7-2 and TRBJ2-3; 13 bases fit TRBD2. There are 17 residues in the CDR3. Looked up from germline, CDR1 is SGHTA and CDR2 is FQGNSA. Trimming removed 2 bases from V and 2 bases from J; junction bases left unmatched: 4. CDR3 loop: CASSLKGLAGPTDTQYF. CDR3 in DNA: TGTGCCAGCAGCTTAAAGGGACTAGCGGGACCCACAGATACGCAGTATTTT. The full variable domain, its missing parts supplied by reference TRBV7-2 and TRBJ2-3, is GAGVSQSPSNKVTEKGKDVELRCDPISGHTALYWYRQSLGQGLEFLIYFQGNSAPDKSGLPSDRFSAERTGGSVSTLTIQRTQQEDSAVYLCASSLKGLAGPTDTQYFGPGTRLTVL.

This clonotype was seen a few times. The chain carries TRBV13 and TRBJ2-3, with 14 bases identical to TRBD2. The CDR3 is 17 residues long. The V segment lost 2 bases and the J segment 4 bases; nucleotides outside the gene matches: 5. Germline-derived CDR1 and CDR2 are PRHDT and FYEKMQ (reference sequence). The CDR3 coding sequence is TGTGCCAGCAGCTTAAGAGGGACTAGCGGGAGCGCAGATACGCAGTATTTT. This gives the protein CASSLRGTSGSADTQYF.

The chain joins TRBV12-3 or TRBV12-4 to TRBJ2-3, with 12 positions matching TRBD2. Unmatched junction bases numbered 8, after V lost 2 bases and J lost 2 bases. The length of the CDR3 is 18 residues. The CDR3 loop is CASSLLRTSGTPTDTQYF. The CDR3, as DNA: TGTGCCAGCAGTTTACTGAGGACTAGCGGGACCCCCACAGATACGCAGTATTTT.

The gene calls are TRBV11-2 and TRBJ1-4, with 7 positions matching TRBD1. With 4 bases clipped from V and 7 bases from J, the junction kept 6 bases outside the gene matches. CDR1 is SGHAT and CDR2 is FQNNGV in the germline V gene. This CDR3 contains 14 residues. CDR3 in amino acids: CASSSRTGGEKLFF. DNA of the CDR3: TGTGCCAGCAGCTCTAGGACAGGAGGTGAAAAACTGTTTTTT.

The CDR3 protein is CSAEIAGVTDTQYF. CDR3 nucleotides: TGCAGTGCGGAAATAGCGGGAGTGACAGATACGCAGTATTTT. J is TRBJ2-3 and V is TRBV20-1, with 9 bases lining up with TRBD2. The J segment lost 3 bases and the V segment lost 6 bases, leaving 7 bases of the junction unmatched. The CDR3 is 14 residues long. Germline loops: CDR1 DFQATT, CDR2 SNEGSKA (reference sequence).